This T cell receptor (beta chain) was documented in a study of control samples from healthy donors and cancer patients. Germline assignment: CDR1 MNHEY and CDR2 SVGAGI. The CDR3 loop spans 15 amino acids. Trimming left V 0 bases short and J 5 bases short, with 8 bases between. The method was immunoSEQ multiplex PCR; TCRdb's version includes in-frame clones alone and lacks a portion of them. Among over 100,000 clones listed, about nine tenths were seen once. The chain is built from TRBV6-5 and TRBJ1-6, with a weak D call TRBD1 (6 bases). The sequence was collected from a human donor in good health. The donor label of this sample is uncertain. Sequencing was done on a sample of blood. CDR3 DNA sequence: TGTGCCAGCAGTTACTCGCAGGGGAATAATTCACCCCTCCACTTT. Translating gives CASSYSQGNNSPLHF.